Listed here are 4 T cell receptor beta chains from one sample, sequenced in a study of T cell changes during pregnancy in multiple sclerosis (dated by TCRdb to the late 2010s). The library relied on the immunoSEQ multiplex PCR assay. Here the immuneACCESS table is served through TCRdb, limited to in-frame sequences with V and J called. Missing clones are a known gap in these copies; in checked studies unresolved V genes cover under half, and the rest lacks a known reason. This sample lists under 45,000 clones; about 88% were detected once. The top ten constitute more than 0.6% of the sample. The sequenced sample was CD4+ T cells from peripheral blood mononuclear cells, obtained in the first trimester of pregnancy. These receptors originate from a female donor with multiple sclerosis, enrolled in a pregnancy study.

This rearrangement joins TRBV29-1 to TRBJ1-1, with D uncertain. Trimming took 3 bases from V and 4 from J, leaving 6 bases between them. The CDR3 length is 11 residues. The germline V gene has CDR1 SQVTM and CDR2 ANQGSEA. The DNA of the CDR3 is TGCAGCGTTGACGGCGGCACTGAAGCTTTCTTT. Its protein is CSVDGGTEAFF. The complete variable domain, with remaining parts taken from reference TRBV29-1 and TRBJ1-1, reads SAVISQKPSRDICQRGTSLTIQCQVDSQVTMMFWYRQQPGQSLTLIATANQGSEATYESGFVIDKFPISRPNLTFSTLTVSNMSPEDSSIYLCSVDGGTEAFFGQGTRLTVV.

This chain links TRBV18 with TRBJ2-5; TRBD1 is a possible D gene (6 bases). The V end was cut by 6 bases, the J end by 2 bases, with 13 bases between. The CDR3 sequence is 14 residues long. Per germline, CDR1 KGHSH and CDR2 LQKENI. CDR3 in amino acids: CASSLTGPQETQYF. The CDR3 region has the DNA TGTGCCAGCTCGCTGACAGGCCCTCAAGAGACCCAGTACTTC.

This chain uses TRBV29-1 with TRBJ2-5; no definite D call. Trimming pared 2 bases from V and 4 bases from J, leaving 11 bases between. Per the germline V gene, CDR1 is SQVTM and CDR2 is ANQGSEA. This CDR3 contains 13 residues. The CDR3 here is CSVEHGRVETQYF. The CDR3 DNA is TGCAGCGTTGAACACGGCCGGGTAGAGACCCAGTACTTC. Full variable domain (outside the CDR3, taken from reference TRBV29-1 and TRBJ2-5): SAVISQKPSRDICQRGTSLTIQCQVDSQVTMMFWYRQQPGQSLTLIATANQGSEATYESGFVIDKFPISRPNLTFSTLTVSNMSPEDSSIYLCSVEHGRVETQYFGPGTRLLVL.

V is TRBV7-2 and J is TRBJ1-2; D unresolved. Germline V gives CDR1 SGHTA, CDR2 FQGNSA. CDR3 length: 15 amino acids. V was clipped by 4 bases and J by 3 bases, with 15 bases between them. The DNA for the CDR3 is TGTGCCAGCAGCTCCCTAGGAGGCGGAGACTATGGCTACACCTTC. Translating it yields CASSSLGGGDYGYTF.